This TCR beta chain emerged from a study of CD8 T cells in ankylosing spondylitis. V lost 0 bases to trimming and J lost 5 bases; unmatched junction nucleotides: 8. This CDR3 has 16 residues. CDR1 and CDR2 (germline): LGHNA, YSLEER. Findings and limits, study-wide: Significant enrichment of disease-linked clones was reportedly seen in matched ankylosing spondylitis synovial fluid. Seven to nine highly homologous variants made up a TCR beta motif, and this motif appeared characteristic of ankylosing spondylitis blood.

TCR beta libraries were made by quantitative 5'-RACE with molecular barcodes. TCRdb independently ran MiXCR on the 5' RACE reads; one entry per CDR3 protein. Among some 200,000 distinct CDR3 sequences, 6% to 8% were seen once, and the ten largest hold 14%. This clonotype was seen a few times. The target antigen is unknown. Sequenced input: blood, either unsorted or a sorted T cell fraction (not recorded which). This chain uses TRBV4-3 with TRBJ2-7, with 9 bases that match TRBD1. This TCR was recovered from a male donor with ankylosing spondylitis. CDR3 bases: TGCGCCAGCAGCCAAGATAGGGAGGACAGGGGACACGAGCAGTACTTC. Its translation is CASSQDREDRGHEQYF.